This T cell receptor (beta chain) was identified during a study of blood T cell repertoires in COVID-19. Germline V gene data show CDR1 as MNHEY and CDR2 as SVGAGI. CDR3 length equals 15 residues. Trimming removed 7 bases at V and 5 bases at J, with 19 bases between. TCRdb's table, derived via immunoSEQ multiplex PCR, lists solely in-frame clones and lacks some. The sample comprises about 290,000 clones, roughly 91% of which are singletons, and roughly 11% rests with the top ten. The chain combines TRBV6-5 with TRBJ2-3; tentative D call: TRBD2 (5 bases). The clonotype comes from a woman under 40 with COVID-19, enrolled during active disease. Sample: peripheral blood. CDR3 loop: CASKVRRAPGDTQYF. CDR3 DNA: TGTGCCAGCAAGGTGCGGCGGGCACCGGGAGATACGCAGTATTTT.